This note documents a single T cell receptor (beta chain) sequence. The antigen is unknown. The sample originates from a study of cytomegalovirus exposure and HLA in healthy donors. Study background: The approximately 110 validation repertoires, a later analysis reported, used the same platform as the roughly 700 repertoires from the first cohort.

The donors belonged to the roughly 130-subject validation cohort, separate from the roughly 710-subject first cohort. The germline gives CDR1 SGHRS, CDR2 YFSETQ. The CDR3 has 15 amino acids. Deletions cut 4 bases from V and 0 bases from J, with 13 bases between. Libraries were prepared by immunoSEQ multiplex PCR; TCRdb keeps only in-frame clonotypes and omits some of them. The sample carries over 200,000 clones, over 80% recorded once. Study-level findings and limits: It was found in a later analysis that first-cohort TCR clusters tended to co-occur in the 90 to 150 validation repertoires. Cytomegalovirus-associated status was assigned to about 160 TCR beta chains.

Material for sequencing was PBMCs. The clonotype was recovered from a woman aged 18-29 years in good health and CMV-seronegative. This rearrangement joins TRBV5-1 to TRBJ1-2, with no clear D. CDR3: CASSNRQGPNYGYTF. CDR3 nucleotide sequence: TGCGCCAGCAGCAACCGACAAGGCCCTAACTATGGCTACACCTTC.